The 4 T cell receptor beta chains below come from one sample, sequenced in a study of T cells in Graves' hyperthyroidism and ophthalmopathy. From RNA transcripts, TCR beta CDR3 regions were amplified. HTBI primers were used for first-round RT-PCR of the TCR CDR3. MiXCR, run by TCRdb on the multiplex PCR reads, gives a single entry per CDR3 protein. Of about 340,000 distinct CDR3 sequences in the sample, 21% are singletons; the top ten hold about 50%. What was sequenced was blood. The receptors originated from a woman aged 45-60 years with Graves' hyperthyroidism.

This clonotype was seen repeatedly, ten times or more. This chain links TRBV2 with TRBJ2-3; 14 bases are shared with TRBD2. Germline CDR1 and CDR2: SNHLY and FYNNEI. V lost 6 bases, J lost 2 bases, and 10 bases stayed unmatched. The CDR3 covers 18 residues. The CDR3 sequence: CASRGLAGDRHLTDTQYF. In DNA, the CDR3 is TGTGCCAGCAGGGGACTAGCGGGGGACCGACATCTCACAGATACGCAGTATTTT.

This clonotype was seen more than once but under ten times. V is TRBV14 and J is TRBJ1-4, with TRBD1 matching over 7 bases. The CDR3 consists of 14 residues. The V segment lost 5 bases and the J segment 4 bases; nucleotides outside the gene matches: 4. CDR1 and CDR2 from the germline V gene are SGHDN and FVKESK. CDR3 bases: TGTGCCAGCAGCGAGACAGGGAGTAATGAAAAACTGTTTTTT. It encodes CASSETGSNEKLFF.

The V and J genes are TRBV2 and TRBJ2-1; TRBD2 is a possible D gene (6 bases). V was pared by 3 bases and J by 10 bases, with 16 bases between. Germline V gene sequence: CDR1 SNHLY, CDR2 FYNNEI. CDR3 length: 14 amino acids. The CDR3 nucleotides read TGTGCCAGCAGTGAGGTCGGGAGCGGCCACGAGCAGTTCTTC. It encodes CASSEVGSGHEQFF.

There are many counts of this clonotype. The chain couples TRBV18 to TRBJ1-1; TRBD1 matches at 7 bases. Trimming took 4 bases from V and 5 from J; bases not matched to a gene: 7. Germline CDR1 KGHSH, CDR2 LQKENI. This CDR3 is built from 14 residues. The CDR3 loop reads CASSLRGQWTEAFF. As DNA, the CDR3 is TGTGCCAGCTCACTAAGGGGACAGTGGACTGAAGCTTTCTTT.